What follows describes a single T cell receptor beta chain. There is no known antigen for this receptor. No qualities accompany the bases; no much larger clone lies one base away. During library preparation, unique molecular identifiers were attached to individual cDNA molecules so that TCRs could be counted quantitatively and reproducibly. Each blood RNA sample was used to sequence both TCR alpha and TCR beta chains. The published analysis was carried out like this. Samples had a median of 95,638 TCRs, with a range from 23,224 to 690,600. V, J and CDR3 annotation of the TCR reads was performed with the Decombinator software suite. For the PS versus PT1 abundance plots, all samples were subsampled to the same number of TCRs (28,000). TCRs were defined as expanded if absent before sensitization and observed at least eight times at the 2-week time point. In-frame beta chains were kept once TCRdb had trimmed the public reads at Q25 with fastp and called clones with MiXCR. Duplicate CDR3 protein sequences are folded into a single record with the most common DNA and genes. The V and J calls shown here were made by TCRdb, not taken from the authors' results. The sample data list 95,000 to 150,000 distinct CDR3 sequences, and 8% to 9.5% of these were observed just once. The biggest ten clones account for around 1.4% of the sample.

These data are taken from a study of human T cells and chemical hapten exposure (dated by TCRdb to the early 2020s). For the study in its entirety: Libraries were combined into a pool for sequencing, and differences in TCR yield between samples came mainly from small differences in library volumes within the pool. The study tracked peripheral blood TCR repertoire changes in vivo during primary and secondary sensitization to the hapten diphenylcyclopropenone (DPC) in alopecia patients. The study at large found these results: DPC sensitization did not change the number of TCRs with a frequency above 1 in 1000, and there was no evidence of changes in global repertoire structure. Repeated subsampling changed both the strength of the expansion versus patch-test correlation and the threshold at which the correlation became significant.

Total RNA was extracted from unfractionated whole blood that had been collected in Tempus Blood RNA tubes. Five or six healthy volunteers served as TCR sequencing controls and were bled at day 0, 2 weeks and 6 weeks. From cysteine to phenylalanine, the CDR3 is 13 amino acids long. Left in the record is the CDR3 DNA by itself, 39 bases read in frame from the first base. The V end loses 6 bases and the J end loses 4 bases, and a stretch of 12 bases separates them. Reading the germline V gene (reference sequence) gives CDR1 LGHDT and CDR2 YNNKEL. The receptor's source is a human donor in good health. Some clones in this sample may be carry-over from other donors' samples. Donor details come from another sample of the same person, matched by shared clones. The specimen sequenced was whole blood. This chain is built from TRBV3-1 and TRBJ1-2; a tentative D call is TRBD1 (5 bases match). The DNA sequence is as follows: TGTGCCAGCAGTCCGGACACAATCTATGGCTACACCTTC. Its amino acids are CASSPDTIYGYTF.